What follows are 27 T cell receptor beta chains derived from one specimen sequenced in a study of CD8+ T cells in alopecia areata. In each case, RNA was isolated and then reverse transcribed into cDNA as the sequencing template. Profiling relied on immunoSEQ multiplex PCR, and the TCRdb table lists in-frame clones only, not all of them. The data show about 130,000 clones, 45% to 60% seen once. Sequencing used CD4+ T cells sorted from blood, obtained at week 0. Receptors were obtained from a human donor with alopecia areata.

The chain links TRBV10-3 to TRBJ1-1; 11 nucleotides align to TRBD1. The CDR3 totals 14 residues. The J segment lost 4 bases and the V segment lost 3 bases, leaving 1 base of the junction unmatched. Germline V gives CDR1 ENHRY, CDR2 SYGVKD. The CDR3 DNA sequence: TGTGCCATCAGTGAAGGGACAGGGGGCACTGAAGCTTTCTTT. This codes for CAISEGTGGTEAFF.

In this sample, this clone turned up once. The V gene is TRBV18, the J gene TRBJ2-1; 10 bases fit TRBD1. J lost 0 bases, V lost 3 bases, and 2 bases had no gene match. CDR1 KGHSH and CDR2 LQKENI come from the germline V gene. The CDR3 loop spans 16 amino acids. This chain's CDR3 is CASSPGTGDSYNEQFF. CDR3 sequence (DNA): TGTGCCAGCTCACCCGGGACAGGGGACTCCTACAATGAGCAGTTCTTC.

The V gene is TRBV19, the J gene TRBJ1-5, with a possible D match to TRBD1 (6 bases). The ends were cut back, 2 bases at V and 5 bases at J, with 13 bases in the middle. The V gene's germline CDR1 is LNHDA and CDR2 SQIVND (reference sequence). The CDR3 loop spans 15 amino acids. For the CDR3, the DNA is TGTGCCAGTAGTATAACCGGGCAGGGGTATCAGCCCCAGCATTTT. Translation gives CASSITGQGYQPQHF. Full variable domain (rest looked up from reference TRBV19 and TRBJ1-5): DGGITQSPKYLFRKEGQNVTLSCEQNLNHDAMYWYRQDPGQGLRLIYYSQIVNDFQKGDIAEGYSVSREKKESFPLTVTSAQKNPTAFYLCASSITGQGYQPQHFGDGTRLSIL.

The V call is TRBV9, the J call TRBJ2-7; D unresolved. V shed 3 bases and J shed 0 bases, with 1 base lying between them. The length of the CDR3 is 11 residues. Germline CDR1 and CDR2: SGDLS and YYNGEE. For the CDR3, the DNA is TGTGCCAGCAGCGCCTCCTACGAGCAGTACTTC. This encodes CASSASYEQYF.

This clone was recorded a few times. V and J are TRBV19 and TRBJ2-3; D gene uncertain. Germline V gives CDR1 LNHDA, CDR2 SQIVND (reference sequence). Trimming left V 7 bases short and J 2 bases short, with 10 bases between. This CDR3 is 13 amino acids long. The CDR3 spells CASTPGDTDTQYF. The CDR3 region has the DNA TGTGCCAGTACTCCAGGAGACACAGATACGCAGTATTTT.

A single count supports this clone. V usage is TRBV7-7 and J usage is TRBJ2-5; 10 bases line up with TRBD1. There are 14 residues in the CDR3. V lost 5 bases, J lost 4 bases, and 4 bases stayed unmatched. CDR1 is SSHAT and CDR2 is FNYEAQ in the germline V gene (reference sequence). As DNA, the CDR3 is TGTGCCAGCAGCCCGCGGACAGGGGGAGAGACCCAGTACTTC. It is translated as CASSPRTGGETQYF.

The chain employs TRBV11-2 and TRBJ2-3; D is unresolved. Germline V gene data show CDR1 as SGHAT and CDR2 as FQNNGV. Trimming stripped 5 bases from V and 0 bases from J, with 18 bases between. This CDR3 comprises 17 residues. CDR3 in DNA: TGTGCCAGCAGCCACCCCCGCCGCACAACTAGCACAGATACGCAGTATTTT. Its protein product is CASSHPRRTTSTDTQYF.

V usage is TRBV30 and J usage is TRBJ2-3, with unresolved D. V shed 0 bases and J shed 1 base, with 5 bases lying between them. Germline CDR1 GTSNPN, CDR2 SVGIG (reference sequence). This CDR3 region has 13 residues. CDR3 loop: CAWSVYRTDTQYF. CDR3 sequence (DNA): TGTGCCTGGAGTGTTTACCGCACAGATACGCAGTATTTT.

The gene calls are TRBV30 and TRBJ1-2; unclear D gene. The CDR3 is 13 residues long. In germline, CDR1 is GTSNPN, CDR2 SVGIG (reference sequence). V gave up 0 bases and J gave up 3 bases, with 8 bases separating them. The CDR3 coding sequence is TGTGCCTGGAGTGTGCCCCCGCACTATGGCTACACCTTC. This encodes CAWSVPPHYGYTF. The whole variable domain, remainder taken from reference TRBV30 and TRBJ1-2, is SQTIHQWPATLVQPVGSPLSLECTVEGTSNPNLYWYRQAAGRGLQLLFYSVGIGQISSEVPQNLSASRPQDRQFILSSKKLLLSDSGFYLCAWSVPPHYGYTFGSGTRLTVV.

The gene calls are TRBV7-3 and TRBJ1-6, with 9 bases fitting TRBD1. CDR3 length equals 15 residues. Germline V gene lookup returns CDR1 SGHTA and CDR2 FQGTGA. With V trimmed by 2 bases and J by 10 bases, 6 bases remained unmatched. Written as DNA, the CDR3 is TGTGCCAGCAGCTTAGCGGGACAGGGAAGGTCACCCCTCCACTTT. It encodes CASSLAGQGRSPLHF. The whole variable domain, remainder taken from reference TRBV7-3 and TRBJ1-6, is GAGVSQTPSNKVTEKGKYVELRCDPISGHTALYWYRQSLGQGPEFLIYFQGTGAADDSGLPNDRFFAVRPEGSVSTLKIQRTERGDSAVYLCASSLAGQGRSPLHFGNGTRLTVT.

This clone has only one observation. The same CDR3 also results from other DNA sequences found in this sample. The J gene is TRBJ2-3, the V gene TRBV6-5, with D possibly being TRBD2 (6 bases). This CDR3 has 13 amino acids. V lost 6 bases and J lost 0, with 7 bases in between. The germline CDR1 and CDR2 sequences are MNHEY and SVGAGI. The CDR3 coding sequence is TGTGCCAGCAGGCGGGGCAGCACAGATACGCAGTATTTT. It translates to CASRRGSTDTQYF.

This chain's CDR3 is CASSEASRHEQFF. The CDR3 bases are TGTGCCAGCAGTGAGGCTAGCAGGCATGAGCAGTTCTTC. This chain connects TRBV25-1 to TRBJ2-1; tentatively, D is TRBD2 (5 bases). The CDR3 is made up of 13 amino acids. Germline CDR1 MGHDK, CDR2 SYGVNS. V lost 3 bases and J 8 bases, leaving 11 bases between the germline ends.

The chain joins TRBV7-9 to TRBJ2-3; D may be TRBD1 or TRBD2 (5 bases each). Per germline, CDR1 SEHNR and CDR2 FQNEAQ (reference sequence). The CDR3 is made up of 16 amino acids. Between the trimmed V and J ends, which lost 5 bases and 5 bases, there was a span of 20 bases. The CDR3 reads CASSLRSGTDGDTQYF. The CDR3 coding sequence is TGTGCCAGCAGCCTAAGATCGGGGACCGACGGAGATACGCAGTATTTT.

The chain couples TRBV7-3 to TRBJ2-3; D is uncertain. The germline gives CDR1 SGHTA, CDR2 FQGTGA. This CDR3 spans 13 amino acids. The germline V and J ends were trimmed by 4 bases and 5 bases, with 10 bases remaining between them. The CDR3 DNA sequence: TGTGCCAGCAGCTGGGCACCGGGAGATACGCAGTATTTT. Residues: CASSWAPGDTQYF.

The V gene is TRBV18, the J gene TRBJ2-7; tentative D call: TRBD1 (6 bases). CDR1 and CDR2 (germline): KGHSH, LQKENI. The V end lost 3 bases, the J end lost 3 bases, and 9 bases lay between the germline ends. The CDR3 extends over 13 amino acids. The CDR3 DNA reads TGTGCCAGCTCACCTAGGACAGACTACGAGCAGTACTTC. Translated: CASSPRTDYEQYF. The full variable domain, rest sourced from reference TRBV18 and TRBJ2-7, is NAGVMQNPRHLVRRRGQEARLRCSPMKGHSHVYWYRQLPEEGLKFMVYLQKENIIDESGMPKERFSAEFPKEGPSILRIQQVVRGDSAAYFCASSPRTDYEQYFGPGTRLTVT.

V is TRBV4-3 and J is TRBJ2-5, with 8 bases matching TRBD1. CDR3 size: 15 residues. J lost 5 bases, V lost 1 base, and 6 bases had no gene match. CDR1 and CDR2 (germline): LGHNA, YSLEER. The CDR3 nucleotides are TGCGCCAGCAGCCAAGGGCCAAGGACAGGGGAGACCCAGTACTTC. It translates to CASSQGPRTGETQYF.

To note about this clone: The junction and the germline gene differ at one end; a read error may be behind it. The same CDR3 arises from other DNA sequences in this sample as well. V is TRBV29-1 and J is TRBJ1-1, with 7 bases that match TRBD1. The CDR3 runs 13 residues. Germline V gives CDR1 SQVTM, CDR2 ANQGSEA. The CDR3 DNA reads TGCAGCGGTGGGACAGCCATGAACACTGAAGCTTTCTTC. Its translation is CSGGTAMNTEAFF.

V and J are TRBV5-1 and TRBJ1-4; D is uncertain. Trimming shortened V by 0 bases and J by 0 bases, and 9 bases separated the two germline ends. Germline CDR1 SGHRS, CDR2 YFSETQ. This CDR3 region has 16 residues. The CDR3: CASSLGVPATNEKLFF. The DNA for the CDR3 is TGCGCCAGCAGCTTGGGGGTTCCGGCAACTAATGAAAAACTGTTTTTT. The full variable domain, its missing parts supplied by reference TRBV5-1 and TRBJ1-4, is KAGVTQTPRYLIKTRGQQVTLSCSPISGHRSVSWYQQTPGQGLQFLFEYFSETQRNKGNFPGRFSGRQFSNSRSEMNVSTLELGDSALYLCASSLGVPATNEKLFFGSGTQLSVL.

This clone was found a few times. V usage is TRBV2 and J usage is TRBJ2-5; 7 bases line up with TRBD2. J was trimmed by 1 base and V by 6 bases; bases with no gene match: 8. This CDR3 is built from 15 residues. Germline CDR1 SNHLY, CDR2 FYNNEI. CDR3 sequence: CASRGSGGRQETQYF. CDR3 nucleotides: TGTGCCAGCAGGGGATCGGGAGGACGCCAAGAGACCCAGTACTTC.

The CDR3 sequence is CASSPRQGQTDNEQFF. CDR3 DNA: TGTGCCAGCAGTCCCCGACAGGGCCAAACGGACAATGAGCAGTTCTTC. The chain couples TRBV27 to TRBJ2-1; 7 bases fit TRBD1. In germline, CDR1 is MNHEY, CDR2 SMNVEV (reference sequence). CDR3 length: 16 amino acids. Losses at the gene ends were 5 bases for V and 5 bases for J; bases not matched to a gene: 12.

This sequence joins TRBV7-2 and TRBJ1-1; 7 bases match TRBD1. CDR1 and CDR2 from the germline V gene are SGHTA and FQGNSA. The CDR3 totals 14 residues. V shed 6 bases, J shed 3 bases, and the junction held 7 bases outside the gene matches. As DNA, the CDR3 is TGTGCCAGCAGTCCAACAGGGGAGTACACTGAAGCTTTCTTT. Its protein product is CASSPTGEYTEAFF.

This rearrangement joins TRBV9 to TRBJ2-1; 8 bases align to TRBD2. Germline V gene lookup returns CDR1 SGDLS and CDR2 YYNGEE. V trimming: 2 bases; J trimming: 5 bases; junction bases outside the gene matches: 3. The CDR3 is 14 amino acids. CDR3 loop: CASSVRTSHNEQFF. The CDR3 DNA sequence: TGTGCCAGCAGCGTCCGGACTAGCCACAATGAGCAGTTCTTC.

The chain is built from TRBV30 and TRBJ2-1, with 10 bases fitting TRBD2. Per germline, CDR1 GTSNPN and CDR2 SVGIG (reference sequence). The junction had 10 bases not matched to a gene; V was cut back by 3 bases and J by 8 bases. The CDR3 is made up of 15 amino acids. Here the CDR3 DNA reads TGTGCCTGGAGGATTAAGCGGGAGGGCCTCCATGAGCAGTTCTTC. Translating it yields CAWRIKREGLHEQFF.

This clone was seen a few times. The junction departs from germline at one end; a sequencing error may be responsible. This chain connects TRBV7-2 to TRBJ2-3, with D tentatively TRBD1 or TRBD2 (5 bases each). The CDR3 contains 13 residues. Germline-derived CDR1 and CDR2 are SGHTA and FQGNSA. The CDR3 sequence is CASSLEGTRQFHF. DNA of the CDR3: TGTGCCAGCAGCTTAGAGGGGACGAGACAGTTCCATTTT.

The CDR3 spells CASSYNSGRARSEQYF. The CDR3 DNA follows: TGTGCCAGCAGCTACAATAGCGGGAGGGCCCGTTCCGAGCAGTACTTC. V is TRBV5-6 and J is TRBJ2-7; 11 bases agree with TRBD2. In germline, CDR1 is SGHDT, CDR2 YYEEEE. This CDR3 has 16 residues. Unmatched junction bases numbered 11, after V lost 3 bases and J lost 6 bases.

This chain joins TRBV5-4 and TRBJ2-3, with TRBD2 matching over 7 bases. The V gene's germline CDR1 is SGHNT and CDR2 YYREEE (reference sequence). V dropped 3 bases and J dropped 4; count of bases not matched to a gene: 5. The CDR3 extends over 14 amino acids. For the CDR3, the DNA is TGTGCCAGCAGCTCCGGTGGGAGGGCAGATACGCAGTATTTT. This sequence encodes CASSSGGRADTQYF. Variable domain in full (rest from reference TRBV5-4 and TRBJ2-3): ETGVTQSPTHLIKTRGQQVTLRCSSQSGHNTVSWYQQALGQGPQFIFQYYREEENGRGNFPPRFSGLQFPNYSSELNVNALELDDSALYLCASSSGGRADTQYFGPGTRLTVL.

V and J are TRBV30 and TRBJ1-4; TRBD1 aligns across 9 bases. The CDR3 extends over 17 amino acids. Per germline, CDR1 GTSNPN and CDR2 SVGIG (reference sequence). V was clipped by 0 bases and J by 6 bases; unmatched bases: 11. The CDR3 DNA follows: TGTGCCTGGAGTGTATATAGGGGGACAGGGAAGGATGAAAAACTGTTTTTT. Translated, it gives CAWSVYRGTGKDEKLFF.